The T cell receptor beta chain described here comes from a study of CD8 T cells in Susac syndrome. Germline values: CDR1 MNHEY, CDR2 SVGEGT. The CDR3 extends over 9 amino acids. V lost 10 bases, J lost 9 bases, and 7 bases lay in between. With random hexamers, roughly 0.45 to 1 ug RNA was reverse transcribed. Via MiXCR, TCRdb re-called the immunoSEQ multiplex PCR reads, giving one row per CDR3 protein. The sample has 90,000 to 150,000 distinct CDR3 sequences, about nine tenths seen once. The chain joins TRBV6-2 or TRBV6-3 to TRBJ1-5; D is uncertain. Sequencing used CD4+ T cells from PBMCs. This receptor was identified in a human donor in good health. The CDR3 is CATMGPQHF. CDR3 nucleotide sequence: TGTGCCACGATGGGGCCCCAGCATTTT.